This TCR beta chain emerged from a study of molecular identifiers for immune sequencing clone quantification. Study findings and constraints: Under 1% of molecules in naive cells, but over 99% of effector molecules, belonged to clones above 20 RNA copies.

As regards this clonotype: The antigen is unknown.

From roughly 21,000 to 960,000 sorted cells, naive CD8 libraries were generated with 10%, 30% or 50% RNA. The ends were cut back, 4 bases at V and 1 base at J, with 7 bases in the middle. This CDR3 has 13 residues. The V gene's germline CDR1 is WNHNN and CDR2 SYGVQD (reference sequence). MiXCR, run by TCRdb on the PCR reads, gives a single entry per CDR3 protein. This sample has under 350,000 distinct CDR3 sequences, with 24% found just once. Sample: naive CD8+ T cells from blood, with Jurkat cell RNA spiked in. Subset noted: FACS-sorted CD8+CD4-CCR7+CD45RA+ naive T cells. The chain combines TRBV10-1 with TRBJ1-1; weak D call: TRBD1 (6 bases). The source of this sequence is a human donor in good health. Some libraries in this study had Jurkat cell RNA spiked in. In DNA form, the CDR3 reads TGCGCCAGCAGTGGGACAGCGAACACTGAAGCTTTCTTT. Protein sequence: CASSGTANTEAFF.